This T cell receptor beta chain was obtained from a study of T-cell reconstitution after alpha-beta-depleted transplantation in children. Trimming cost V 9 bases and J 3 bases; bases outside gene matches: 11. The CDR3 contains 15 residues. The germline gives CDR1 LNHDA, CDR2 SQIVND (reference sequence). This sample's TCRbeta library carried unique molecular identifier barcodes. Each CDR3 protein gets one entry after TCRdb re-called the PCR reads with MiXCR. The sample records about 610,000 distinct CDR3 sequences, roughly a tenth being singletons. This chain connects TRBV19 to TRBJ2-1, with TRBD2 identical over 7 bases. Sample: PBMCs from the stem cell graft donor, taken from the stem cell graft. The TCR comes from a human donor who donated a stem cell graft to a child with acute myeloid leukemia. The DNA for the CDR3 is TGTGCCAGCGTCCCGGGGAGCGGGGACTACAATGAGCAGTTCTTC. Translated: CASVPGSGDYNEQFF.